The 2 T cell receptor beta chains below come from one sample, sequenced in a study of blood T cell repertoires in COVID-19. The data were produced by immunoSEQ multiplex PCR, yet TCRdb's version contains in-frame clones alone and is incomplete. The sample gives approximately 61,000 clones, roughly 88% of which show up once; about a fifth is in the top ten. The sequenced material came from peripheral blood. The source is a woman older than 75 with active COVID-19.

This clone has more than one count but fewer than ten. The chain employs TRBV2 and TRBJ1-5, with a weak D call TRBD1 (5 bases). The CDR3 contains 14 residues. Per the germline V gene, CDR1 is SNHLY and CDR2 is FYNNEI. V lost 2 bases and J 5 bases, leaving 10 bases between the germline ends. This CDR3 reads CASSERQGHQPQHF. For the CDR3, the DNA is TGTGCCAGCAGTGAAAGGCAGGGCCATCAGCCCCAGCATTTT.

On this clone itself: Sequence at one end of the junction differs from germline and may be a read error. The chain recombines TRBV7-7 with TRBJ2-5, with TRBD1 matching over 7 bases. Per germline, CDR1 SSHAT and CDR2 FNYEAQ (reference sequence). There are 13 residues in the CDR3. The CDR3 is CASSPDRLETQYF. The CDR3 DNA follows: TGTGCTAGCAGCCCGGACAGGCTGGAGACCCAGTACTTC. Together with reference TRBV7-7 and TRBJ2-5, the CDR3 gives the full variable domain: GAGVSQSPRYKVTKRGQDVTLRCDPISSHATLYWYQQALGQGPEFLTYFNYEAQPDKSGLPSDRFSAERPEGSISTLTIQRTEQRDSAMYRCASSPDRLETQYFGPGTRLLVL.